The 12 T cell receptor beta chains in this list originate from one sample, sequenced in a study of cytomegalovirus exposure and HLA in healthy donors. PCR employed 60 Vbeta and 13 Jbeta primers. TCRdb keeps only in-frame clones here, not all; method: immunoSEQ multiplex PCR. The sample has about 190,000 clones; around 81% are singletons. The sample was PBMCs. The receptor set was obtained from a woman aged 30 to 39 in good health and CMV-seronegative.

The chain uses TRBV6-4 and TRBJ2-1, with a tentative D call TRBD2 (6 bases). With 0 bases removed from V and 0 bases from J, the gap between germline ends came to 6 bases. Germline V CDR1 and CDR2: MRHNA, SNTAGT. The CDR3 loop spans 15 amino acids. CDR3 bases: TGTGCCAGCAGTGACTCAGCGGGCTCCTACAATGAGCAGTTCTTC. Amino acids: CASSDSAGSYNEQFF.

This clone was detected only a few times. The CDR3: CASSQVAGTANTGELFF. The CDR3 DNA sequence: TGCGCCAGCAGCCAAGTAGCCGGGACAGCGAACACCGGGGAGCTGTTTTTT. The chain carries TRBV4-3 and TRBJ2-2; 7 nucleotides align to TRBD1. J was trimmed by 0 bases and V by 1 base; bases with no gene match: 5. CDR3 size: 17 residues. Per the germline V gene, CDR1 is LGHNA and CDR2 is YSLEER.

This clone was observed a few times. The J gene is TRBJ2-3, the V gene TRBV10-3; D might be TRBD2 (5 bases). The CDR3 has 13 amino acids. The V and J ends lost 8 bases and 2 bases respectively, with 11 bases between them. CDR1 is ENHRY, CDR2 SYGVKD, per germline. CDR3 residues: CAIRSGNTDTQYF. DNA for the CDR3: TGTGCCATCCGGAGCGGAAACACAGATACGCAGTATTTT.

The V call is TRBV5-4, the J call TRBJ2-7; TRBD2 matches 11 bases. Unmatched junction bases numbered 3, after V lost 4 bases and J lost 3 bases. CDR3 length: 14 residues. Germline V gene lookup returns CDR1 SGHNT and CDR2 YYREEE (reference sequence). CDR3 in DNA: TGTGCCAGCAGCCTAACTAGCGGGAGCTACGAGCAGTACTTC. This encodes CASSLTSGSYEQYF. Drawing the rest from reference TRBV5-4 and TRBJ2-7, the complete variable domain is ETGVTQSPTHLIKTRGQQVTLRCSSQSGHNTVSWYQQALGQGPQFIFQYYREEENGRGNFPPRFSGLQFPNYSSELNVNALELDDSALYLCASSLTSGSYEQYFGPGTRLTVT.

This rearrangement joins TRBV7-2 to TRBJ2-1, with 9 positions matching TRBD1. Germline values: CDR1 SGHTA, CDR2 FQGNSA. The CDR3 has 15 residues. Trimming took 4 bases from V and 6 from J; bases not matched to a gene: 7. CDR3 DNA sequence: TGTGCCAGCAGCTATCCCGGGACAGGGTTCAATGAGCAGTTCTTC. Translation: CASSYPGTGFNEQFF. Combining the CDR3 with reference TRBV7-2 and TRBJ2-1 gives the whole variable domain GAGVSQSPSNKVTEKGKDVELRCDPISGHTALYWYRQSLGQGLEFLIYFQGNSAPDKSGLPSDRFSAERTGGSVSTLTIQRTQQEDSAVYLCASSYPGTGFNEQFFGPGTRLTVL.

As to this clone: Germline is not matched at one junction end, which may reflect a read error. V is TRBV25-1 and J is TRBJ2-5; D is ambiguous. The germline CDR1 and CDR2 sequences are MGHDK and SYGVNS. The CDR3 loop spans 9 amino acids. The CDR3: CACRRYTDF. In nucleotides, the CDR3 is TGTGCCTGCCGTCGCTATACGGACTTC.

The CDR3 DNA follows: TGTGCCAGCAGTTACTTTAAGACAGGGGACGCTTTCTTT. Translating it yields CASSYFKTGDAFF. This chain links TRBV6-5 with TRBJ1-1; 8 positions agree with TRBD1. CDR1 and CDR2 from the germline V gene are MNHEY and SVGAGI. The CDR3 consists of 13 residues. Losses at the gene ends were 1 base for V and 11 bases for J; bases not matched to a gene: 6.

This chain connects TRBV29-1 to TRBJ1-2, with 8 bases fitting TRBD1. Germline V CDR1 and CDR2: SQVTM, ANQGSEA. Trimming removed 6 bases from V and 1 base from J; junction bases left unmatched: 4. This CDR3 comprises 13 residues. CDR3 in DNA: TGCAGCGTCGACAGGGGCCGTAACTATGGCTACACCTTC. As protein: CSVDRGRNYGYTF.

This clone was detected a few times. V is TRBV27 and J is TRBJ2-7, with a weak D call TRBD2 (6 bases). CDR1 and CDR2 (germline): MNHEY, SMNVEV (reference sequence). This CDR3 has 14 residues. Trimming took 3 bases from V and 3 from J, leaving 12 bases between them. Here the CDR3 reads CASSFRGLNYEQYF. In nucleotides, the CDR3 is TGTGCCAGCAGTTTTAGGGGACTGAACTACGAGCAGTACTTC.

The chain combines TRBV30 with TRBJ1-1; TRBD1 is a possible D gene (5 bases). Between the trimmed V and J ends, which lost 1 base and 6 bases, there was a span of 9 bases. Germline assignment: CDR1 GTSNPN and CDR2 SVGIG (reference sequence). The CDR3 contains 12 residues. The CDR3 here is CAWSGLTAEAFF. The CDR3 region has the DNA TGTGCCTGGAGTGGTTTGACAGCTGAAGCTTTCTTT.

The CDR3 loop is CASSRVGGMEQYF. The CDR3 DNA reads TGTGCCAGCAGCCGAGTAGGGGGAATGGAGCAGTACTTC. V usage is TRBV7-2 and J usage is TRBJ2-7; D may be TRBD1 (6 bases). In germline, CDR1 is SGHTA, CDR2 FQGNSA. The CDR3 runs 13 residues. With 5 bases removed from V and 7 bases from J, the gap between germline ends came to 15 bases.

To note about this clone: The junction departs from the called germline gene at one end, perhaps through a read error. This chain links TRBV9 with TRBJ2-6, with D tentatively TRBD1 (5 bases). CDR1 and CDR2 from the germline V gene are SGDLS and YYNGEE. This CDR3 has 15 amino acids. The CDR3 loop reads CASSVASSGANGLTF. For the CDR3, the DNA is TGTGCCAGCAGCGTAGCGAGCTCTGGGGCCAACGGCCTGACTTTC.